The 9 T cell receptor beta chains given below trace back to one sample, sequenced in a study of OX40 agonist ivuxolimab in advanced cancers. Data came from immunoSEQ multiplex PCR; TCRdb stores just in-frame clones and leaves some out. The repertoire holds fewer than 70,000 clones, with around 90% as singletons. The input for sequencing was CD4+ or CD8+ T cells sorted from blood, taken in a trial of the OX40 agonist ivuxolimab. Receptors originate from an adult with an advanced solid tumor such as melanoma, head and neck, liver or kidney cancer.

The CDR3: CASSPGTGGQNTEAFF. The CDR3 bases are TGTGCCAGCAGCCCCGGGACAGGGGGCCAGAACACTGAAGCTTTCTTT. The V gene is TRBV4-2, the J gene TRBJ1-1, with 12 bases matching TRBD1. The trim removed 4 bases at V and 1 base at J, leaving 4 bases unmatched. CDR1 is LGHNA, CDR2 YNFKEQ, per germline. This CDR3 has 16 residues.

The rearrangement uses TRBV4-1 and TRBJ1-1; D is unclear. Germline-derived CDR1 and CDR2 are MGHRA and YSYEKL. Trimming stripped 0 bases from V and 3 bases from J, with 11 bases between. The CDR3 is made up of 15 amino acids. CDR3 loop: CASSQDQQGYTEAFF. The CDR3 DNA follows: TGCGCCAGCAGCCAAGATCAACAAGGGTACACTGAAGCTTTCTTT.

The rearrangement joins TRBV18 to TRBJ1-3; a weak D match, TRBD1 (5 bases). V was clipped by 0 bases and J by 0 bases, with 12 bases between them. Looked up from germline, CDR1 is KGHSH and CDR2 is LQKENI. The CDR3 consists of 17 residues. This CDR3 reads CASSPPGTPLSGNTIYF. The DNA of the CDR3 is TGTGCCAGCTCACCACCAGGGACTCCGCTCTCTGGAAACACCATATATTTT.

The chain couples TRBV5-1 to TRBJ2-1; 9 bases are shared with TRBD2. V dropped 0 bases and J dropped 8; count of bases not matched to a gene: 9. Germline CDR1 reads SGHRS; CDR2 reads YFSETQ. The CDR3 is made up of 16 amino acids. For the CDR3, the DNA is TGCGCCAGCAGCTTGGTGGCGGGGGGGCTGTTGGATGAGCAGTTCTTC. Protein product: CASSLVAGGLLDEQFF.

This chain uses TRBV2 with TRBJ1-1; D gene ambiguous. The germline V gene encodes CDR1 SNHLY and CDR2 FYNNEI. This CDR3 contains 14 residues. V lost 3 bases to trimming and J lost 0 bases, with 8 bases between them. CDR3 sequence (DNA): TGTGCCAGCAGTGATAGAGGGATGAACACTGAAGCTTTCTTT. Translated, it gives CASSDRGMNTEAFF.

This clone was counted a single time. The rearrangement uses TRBV2 and TRBJ1-3, with a weak D call TRBD1 (5 bases). Trimming took off 2 bases at V and 0 bases at J, with 8 bases between the two ends. The CDR3 contains 15 residues. CDR1 is SNHLY and CDR2 is FYNNEI in the germline V gene. CDR3 DNA: TGTGCCAGCAGTGAAAGGGACTTCTCTGGAAACACCATATATTTT. Translating gives CASSERDFSGNTIYF. The full variable domain, its missing parts supplied by reference TRBV2 and TRBJ1-3, is EPEVTQTPSHQVTQMGQEVILRCVPISNHLYFYWYRQILGQKVEFLVSFYNNEISEKSEIFDDQFSVERPDGSNFTLKIRSTKLEDSAMYFCASSERDFSGNTIYFGEGSWLTVV.

The chain is built from TRBV5-1 and TRBJ2-1; the match to TRBD2 covers 9 bases. The V and J ends lost 0 bases and 1 base, in that order; junction bases with no gene match: 2. The length of the CDR3 is 16 residues. Germline values: CDR1 SGHRS, CDR2 YFSETQ. The CDR3 spells CASSLASGISYNEQFF. CDR3 bases: TGCGCCAGCAGCTTGGCTAGCGGGATTTCCTACAATGAGCAGTTCTTC.

The rearrangement uses TRBV27 and TRBJ2-1, with 9 bases fitting TRBD2. V lost 5 bases to trimming and J lost 9 bases; unmatched junction nucleotides: 11. The CDR3 extends over 15 amino acids. Per the germline V gene, CDR1 is MNHEY and CDR2 is SMNVEV (reference sequence). In DNA, the CDR3 is TGTGCCAGCAGTATTAGCGGGGGTACCGCCGGTGAGCAGTTCTTC. It translates to CASSISGGTAGEQFF.

The chain uses TRBV5-4 and TRBJ1-5; maybe TRBD1 (5 bases). The germline gives CDR1 SGHNT, CDR2 YYREEE (reference sequence). The V gene lost 4 bases and the J gene lost 1 base, with 18 bases spanning the gap. CDR3 length: 17 amino acids. CDR3 in amino acids: CASSQETETVSNQPQHF. The DNA of the CDR3 is TGTGCCAGCAGCCAAGAGACAGAAACGGTGAGCAATCAGCCCCAGCATTTT.